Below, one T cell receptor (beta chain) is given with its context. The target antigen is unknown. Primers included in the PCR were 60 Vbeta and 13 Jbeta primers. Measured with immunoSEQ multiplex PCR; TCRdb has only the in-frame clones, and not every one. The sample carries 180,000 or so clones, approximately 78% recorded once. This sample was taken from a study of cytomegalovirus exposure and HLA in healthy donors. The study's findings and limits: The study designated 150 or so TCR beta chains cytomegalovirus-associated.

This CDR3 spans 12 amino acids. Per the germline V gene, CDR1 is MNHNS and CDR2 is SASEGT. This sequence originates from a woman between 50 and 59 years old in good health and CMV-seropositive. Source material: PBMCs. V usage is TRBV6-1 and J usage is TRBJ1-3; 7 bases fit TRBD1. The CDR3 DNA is TGTGCGATGCAGGGGGATGGAAACACCATATATTTT. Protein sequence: CAMQGDGNTIYF.